In its sample, the clone carrying this TCR beta chain was seen many times. The antigen is undetermined. The data derive from a study of human T cells and chemical hapten exposure. Whole-study context: Each patch test put 0.01% DPC on the upper back, and results were read at 6 days.

This sample's time point: patch test 2, 6 weeks after DPC sensitization. Described treatment: therapeutic diphenylcyclopropenone sensitization with weekly scalp DPC. Donors, patients with alopecia ranging from 18 to 70 years old and judged suitable for DPC, provided samples. The CDR3 length is 16 residues. V was cut by 1 base and J by 1 base, with 10 bases left in between. CDR1 LNHDA and CDR2 SQIVND come from the germline V gene (reference sequence). Notes on the study in general: Versus controls, expanded TCRs had significantly more large CDR3 similarity clusters. Because all patients had alopecia, their immune responses might differ from healthy ones.

TCRdb reprocessed the RACE reads with MiXCR, giving one entry per CDR3 protein. Of approximately 120,000 distinct CDR3 sequences in the sample, roughly 10% were seen once. The TCR comes from a woman in her forties with alopecia areata. Some clones in this sample may be carry-over from other donors' samples. The material was whole blood, obtained in connection with sensitization to the hapten diphenylcyclopropenone (DPC). The gene calls are TRBV19 and TRBJ2-2; D unclear. The CDR3 spells CASSIGARRNTGELFF. CDR3 sequence (DNA): TGTGCCAGTAGTATAGGCGCACGGAGGAACACCGGGGAGCTGTTTTTT.